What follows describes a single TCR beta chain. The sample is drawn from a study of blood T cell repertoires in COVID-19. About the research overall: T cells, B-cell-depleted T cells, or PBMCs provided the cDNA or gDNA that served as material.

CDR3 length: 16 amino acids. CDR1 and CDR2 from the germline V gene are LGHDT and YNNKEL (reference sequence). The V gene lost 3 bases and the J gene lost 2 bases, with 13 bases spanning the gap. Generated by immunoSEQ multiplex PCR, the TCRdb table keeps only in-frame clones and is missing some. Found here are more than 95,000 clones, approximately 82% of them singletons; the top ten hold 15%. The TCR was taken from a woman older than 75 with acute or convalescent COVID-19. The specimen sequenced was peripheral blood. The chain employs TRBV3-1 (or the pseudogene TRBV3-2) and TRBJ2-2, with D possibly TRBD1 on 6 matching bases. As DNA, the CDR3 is TGTGCCAGCAGCCATCAGACAGGACTTAACACCGGGGAGCTGTTTTTT. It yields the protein CASSHQTGLNTGELFF.